This T cell receptor (beta chain) is from a study of shared clonotypes between healthy human individuals. Study background: Each donor had three CD4 naive, three CD4 memory, two CD8 naive and one CD8 memory plate.

Study findings and constraints: Depth was large, yet rarefaction showed that sorted-subset sequencing was incomplete. A handful of donors shared approximately 5% of their naive CD4 clonotypes. The study found lower generation probabilities in non-shared clonotypes than in those shared by all four donors.

The assay was immunoSEQ multiplex PCR, and TCRdb's table has in-frame clones only and misses some. The table lists about 2.3 million clones, over 90% of them singletons. CDR3 length: 15 amino acids. V trimming: 5 bases; J trimming: 2 bases; junction bases outside the gene matches: 5. In germline, CDR1 is SGHNT, CDR2 YENEEA. As for this clone: Its target is unknown.

The sequence derives from a man between 18 and 35 years old in good health. Some clones in this sample may be carry-over from other donors' samples. The specimen sequenced was naive CD4+ T cells from PBMCs. The subset is: CD45RA+ positively selected. V usage is TRBV11-3 and J usage is TRBJ2-2; 7 bases align to TRBD1. The CDR3 is CASSPNRGNTGELFF. CDR3 DNA: TGTGCCAGCAGCCCCAACAGGGGTAACACCGGGGAGCTGTTTTTT.